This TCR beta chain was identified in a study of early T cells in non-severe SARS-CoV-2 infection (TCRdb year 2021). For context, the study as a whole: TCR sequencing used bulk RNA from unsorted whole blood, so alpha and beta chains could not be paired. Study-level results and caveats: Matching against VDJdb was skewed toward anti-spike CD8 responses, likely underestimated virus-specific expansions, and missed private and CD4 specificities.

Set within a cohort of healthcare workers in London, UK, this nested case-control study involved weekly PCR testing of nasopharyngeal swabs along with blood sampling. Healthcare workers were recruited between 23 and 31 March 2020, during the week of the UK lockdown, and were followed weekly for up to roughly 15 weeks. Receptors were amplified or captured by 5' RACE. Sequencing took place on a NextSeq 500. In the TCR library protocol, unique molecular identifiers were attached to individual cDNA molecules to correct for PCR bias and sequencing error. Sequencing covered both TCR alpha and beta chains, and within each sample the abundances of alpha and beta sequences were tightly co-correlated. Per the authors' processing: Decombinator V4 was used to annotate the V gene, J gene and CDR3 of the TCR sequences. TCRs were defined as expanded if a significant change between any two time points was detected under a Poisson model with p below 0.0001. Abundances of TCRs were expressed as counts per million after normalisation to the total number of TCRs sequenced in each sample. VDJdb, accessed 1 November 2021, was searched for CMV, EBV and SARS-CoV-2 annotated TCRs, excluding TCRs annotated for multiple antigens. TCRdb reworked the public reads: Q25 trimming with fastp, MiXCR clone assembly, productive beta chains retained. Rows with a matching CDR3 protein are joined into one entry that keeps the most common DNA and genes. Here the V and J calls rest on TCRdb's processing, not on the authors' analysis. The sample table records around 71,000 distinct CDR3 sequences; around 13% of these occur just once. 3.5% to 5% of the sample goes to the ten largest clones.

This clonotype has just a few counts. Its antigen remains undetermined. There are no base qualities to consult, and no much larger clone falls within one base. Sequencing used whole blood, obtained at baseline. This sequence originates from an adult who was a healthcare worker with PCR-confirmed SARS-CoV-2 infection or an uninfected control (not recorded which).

The sequenced DNA is TGTGCCAGCAGAGGATCTGCTAATGAAAAACTGTTTTTT. It codes for CASRGSANEKLFF. The sequence links TRBV6-6 to TRBJ1-4; the D gene identity is not certain. V is clipped by 6 bases and J by 3 bases, and the sequence between their germline boundaries is 8 bases long. The CDR3 spans 13 residues, from the cysteine through the phenylalanine. The entry retains the CDR3 DNA only, 39 bases that are in frame from base 1. The germline V gene (reference sequence) gives CDR1 as MNHNY and CDR2 as SVGAGI.